The 6 T cell receptor beta chains given below trace back to one sample, sequenced in a study of T cell responses to AZD1222 COVID-19 vaccine. This table comes from immunoSEQ multiplex PCR, and its TCRdb copy is limited to in-frame clones, with some not included. The data show 80,000 to 100,000 clones, with roughly 84% seen just once and more than 5% held by the top ten. The source was peripheral blood, collected 28 days after the second AZD1222 dose. These receptor sequences come from an adult who received the AZD1222 COVID-19 vaccine.

This clone has more than one count but fewer than ten. The gene calls are TRBV5-1 and TRBJ1-2, with D possibly matching TRBD1 (5 bases). Germline CDR1 is SGHRS and CDR2 is YFSETQ. The CDR3 runs 13 residues. V was pared by 1 base and J by 5 bases, with 9 bases between. The CDR3 loop is CASSLLGEYGYTF. The CDR3, as DNA: TGCGCCAGCAGCTTGTTAGGGGAGTATGGCTACACCTTC.

The gene calls are TRBV9 and TRBJ2-2; 7 bases are a match to TRBD1. CDR1 and CDR2 from the germline V gene are SGDLS and YYNGEE. The CDR3 has 14 amino acids. Unmatched junction bases numbered 4, after V lost 8 bases and J lost 0 bases. For the CDR3, the DNA is TGTGCCAGTAGGGACAGAACGAACACCGGGGAGCTGTTTTTT. Translation: CASRDRTNTGELFF.

The rearrangement joins TRBV7-3 to TRBJ2-5; TRBD2 aligns across 9 bases. The CDR3 sequence is 14 residues long. CDR1 and CDR2 from the germline V gene are SGHTA and FQGTGA. The ends lost 3 bases at V and 7 bases at J; junction bases unmatched: 6. CDR3 loop: CASSLAGGGGTQYF. DNA for the CDR3: TGTGCCAGCAGCTTGGCGGGAGGGGGAGGGACCCAGTACTTC.

The chain uses TRBV5-1 and TRBJ1-5, with D unclear. Germline-derived CDR1 and CDR2 are SGHRS and YFSETQ. The CDR3 has 13 amino acids. The V end was cut by 2 bases, the J end by 3 bases, with 6 bases between. For the CDR3, the DNA is TGCGCCAGCAGCTTTGAAGACAATCAGCCCCAGCATTTT. Amino acid sequence: CASSFEDNQPQHF.

This chain joins TRBV5-8 and TRBJ1-4, with a possible D match to TRBD1 (6 bases). CDR1 SGHTS and CDR2 YDEGEE come from the germline V gene. With 0 bases removed from V and 8 bases from J, the gap between germline ends came to 14 bases. CDR3 length: 15 amino acids. Written as DNA, the CDR3 is TGTGCCAGCAGCTTGGGAGACCAGGGGAAGGAAAAACTGTTTTTT. Its translation is CASSLGDQGKEKLFF.

The chain has TRBV20-1 and TRBJ2-1, with a weak D call TRBD2 (7 bases). Germline V gene sequence: CDR1 DFQATT, CDR2 SNEGSKA (reference sequence). The CDR3 extends over 11 amino acids. V shed 5 bases and J shed 12 bases, with 14 bases lying between them. Here the CDR3 DNA reads TGCAGTGCTGGGGGGGCCCGGGTGCAGTTCTTC. Residues: CSAGGARVQFF.